The 27 T cell receptor beta chains given below trace back to one sample, sequenced in a study of T cells in Graves' hyperthyroidism and ophthalmopathy. RNA transcripts yielded amplified TCR beta CDR3 regions. The HTBI primer set was used in a first-round RT-PCR of the TCR CDR3. One entry per CDR3 protein, called by TCRdb with MiXCR from the multiplex PCR reads. The table records roughly 360,000 distinct CDR3 sequences, 13% of them present only once. Sequenced material: blood. Receptors were obtained from a man in his thirties or forties with Graves' hyperthyroidism that later progressed to Graves' ophthalmopathy.

CDR3 loop: CASSPWGGPRVDTEAFF. The DNA for the CDR3 is TGTGCCAGCTCACCATGGGGGGGGCCCCGTGTGGACACTGAAGCTTTCTTT. This chain uses TRBV18 with TRBJ1-1; weak D call: TRBD1 (6 bases). Looked up from germline, CDR1 is KGHSH and CDR2 is LQKENI. The germline V and J ends were trimmed by 2 bases and 3 bases, with 19 bases remaining between them. The length of the CDR3 is 17 residues.

This clonotype was detected ten times or more. The V gene is TRBV7-9, the J gene TRBJ2-7; 10 bases align to TRBD2. The CDR3 runs to 15 residues. V was pared by 3 bases and J by 0 bases, with 2 bases of the junction left unmatched. Per the germline V gene, CDR1 is SEHNR and CDR2 is FQNEAQ (reference sequence). DNA for the CDR3: TGTGCCAGCAGCTTCTCTAGCGGGGGCTCCTACGAGCAGTACTTC. Its protein product is CASSFSSGGSYEQYF.

This rearrangement joins TRBV4-1 to TRBJ2-2; D is uncertain. CDR1 is MGHRA and CDR2 is YSYEKL in the germline V gene. The length of the CDR3 is 15 residues. Trimming removed 0 bases from V and 5 bases from J, with 10 bases in between. The CDR3 reads CASSQELRRTGELFF. The CDR3 nucleotides are TGCGCCAGCAGCCAAGAATTGCGGCGGACCGGGGAGCTGTTTTTT.

The chain joins TRBV6-1 to TRBJ2-7, with D tentatively TRBD1 or TRBD2 (5 bases each). V lost 8 bases and J 0 bases, leaving 14 bases between the germline ends. This CDR3 has 14 residues. Germline V gene data show CDR1 as MNHNS and CDR2 as SASEGT. CDR3 residues: CASGGHMGSYEQYF. CDR3 nucleotide sequence: TGTGCCAGCGGAGGACACATGGGCTCCTACGAGCAGTACTTC.

In the case of this clonotype: Just one base apart from a much larger clone, this may be a read error. This rearrangement joins TRBV27 to TRBJ1-1; D unresolved. The CDR3 contains 15 residues. Germline V gene data show CDR1 as MNHEY and CDR2 as SMNVEV (reference sequence). In DNA form, the CDR3 reads TGTGCCGGCAGTTTATCCCAATGCCCTTCCCCCGGGGCTTTCTTT. Encoded protein: CAGSLSQCPSPGAFF.

The V and J genes are TRBV6-2 or TRBV6-3 and TRBJ2-5, with 8 bases fitting TRBD2. The CDR3 sequence is 11 residues long. Trimming took 8 bases from V and 7 from J; bases not matched to a gene: 3. Germline V lookup: CDR1 MNHEY, CDR2 SVGEGT. The CDR3 loop reads CASPGGRTQYF. CDR3 sequence (DNA): TGTGCCAGCCCGGGGGGGAGGACCCAGTACTTC.

This clonotype was observed a handful of times. The gene calls are TRBV3-1 and TRBJ2-4; 7 bases match TRBD1. Germline V gene data show CDR1 as LGHDT and CDR2 as YNNKEL (reference sequence). Trimming cost V 4 bases and J 1 base; bases outside gene matches: 7. The CDR3 totals 16 residues. CDR3 DNA: TGTGCCAGCAGCCGACAGGGACCGGCGGCCAAAAACATTCAGTACTTC. Translating it yields CASSRQGPAAKNIQYF. The full variable domain, completed using reference TRBV3-1 and TRBJ2-4, is DTAVSQTPKYLVTQMGNDKSIKCEQNLGHDTMYWYKQDSKKFLKIMFSYNNKELIINETVPNRFSPKSPDKAHLNLHINSLELGDSAVYFCASSRQGPAAKNIQYFGAGTRLSVL.

This clonotype came up many times. CDR3 DNA sequence: TGCAGTGCTAGCAGGGTCTCCTATAATTCACCCCTCCACTTT. It encodes CSASRVSYNSPLHF. V gene TRBV20-1 combines with J gene TRBJ1-6; TRBD1 might be the D (5 bases). Germline V gives CDR1 DFQATT, CDR2 SNEGSKA (reference sequence). The CDR3 has 14 residues. Trimming cost V 3 bases and J 0 bases, with 6 bases left between them.

This clonotype was found a few times. One junction end does not reproduce the germline sequence, and a read error may be involved. The CDR3 nucleotides are TGTACCAGCAGCCCAGGGACAGCCACTACTTCACCCCTCCACTTT. Its protein is CTSSPGTATTSPLHF. The chain recombines TRBV11-3 with TRBJ1-6; 7 positions match TRBD1. Germline loops: CDR1 SGHNT, CDR2 YENEEA. The CDR3 spans 15 residues.

The chain couples TRBV24-1 to TRBJ2-5; D is possibly TRBD1 (5 bases). Trimming removed 8 bases at V and 4 bases at J, with 10 bases between. Germline assignment: CDR1 KGHDR and CDR2 SFDVKD. The CDR3 consists of 12 residues. The CDR3 loop is CATTGWGETQYF. The CDR3 nucleotides read TGTGCCACCACAGGGTGGGGAGAGACCCAGTACTTC.

This clonotype was recorded many times. The genes are TRBV12-3 or TRBV12-4 and TRBJ1-5; TRBD1 aligns across 9 bases. The CDR3 loop spans 17 amino acids. V trimming: 6 bases; J trimming: 3 bases; junction bases outside the gene matches: 12. This CDR3 is CASSHKGQGKSNQPQHF. The CDR3 DNA sequence: TGTGCCAGCAGCCATAAAGGACAGGGGAAATCCAATCAGCCCCAGCATTTT.

Turning to this clonotype: This sequence may be a read error, since a much larger clone differs from it by one base. The chain combines TRBV20-1 with TRBJ1-3, with no clear D. This CDR3 is 13 amino acids long. The germline V and J ends were trimmed by 2 bases and 7 bases, with 12 bases remaining between them. Germline V gene data show CDR1 as DFQATT and CDR2 as SNEGSKA (reference sequence). The CDR3 nucleotides read TGCAGTGCTAGATTCCAGAATGGGAACACCATATATTTT. This codes for CSARFQNGNTIYF.

V gene TRBV5-1 combines with J gene TRBJ2-4; D might be TRBD1 (6 bases). The CDR3 sequence is 16 residues long. V lost 1 base, J lost 3 bases, and 14 bases lay in between. Germline assignment: CDR1 SGHRS and CDR2 YFSETQ. CDR3 region: CASSLYSGASKNIQYF. The CDR3 DNA follows: TGCGCCAGCAGCTTGTACTCAGGGGCAAGCAAAAACATTCAGTACTTC.

This clonotype was seen a handful of times. The gene calls are TRBV9 and TRBJ2-7; D may be TRBD2 (5 bases). The CDR3 has 18 residues. V gave up 0 bases and J gave up 0 bases, with 19 bases separating them. Germline values: CDR1 SGDLS, CDR2 YYNGEE. CDR3 nucleotides: TGTGCCAGCAGCGTAGCCCCCCCGGAGGCGGCCAGCTCCTACGAGCAGTACTTC. Translating gives CASSVAPPEAASSYEQYF.

V gene TRBV20-1 combines with J gene TRBJ1-2; 8 bases are shared with TRBD1. There are 15 residues in the CDR3. V was clipped by 3 bases and J by 0 bases; unmatched bases: 6. Germline lookup yields CDR1 DFQATT and CDR2 SNEGSKA (reference sequence). CDR3 amino acids: CSARDRELANYGYTF. In DNA, the CDR3 is TGCAGTGCTAGGGACAGGGAGTTAGCTAACTATGGCTACACCTTC.

This clonotype showed up many times. The chain employs TRBV24-1 and TRBJ1-1; no clear D. Germline CDR1 KGHDR, CDR2 SFDVKD. This CDR3 comprises 14 residues. The germline V and J ends were trimmed by 6 bases and 1 base, with 11 bases remaining between them. CDR3 sequence (DNA): TGTGCCACCAGTACCAGGACCGCGAACACTGAAGCTTTCTTT. The encoded protein is CATSTRTANTEAFF.

The chain joins TRBV27 to TRBJ1-1; no reliable D call. The germline CDR1 and CDR2 sequences are MNHEY and SMNVEV (reference sequence). The CDR3 loop spans 13 amino acids. The V and J ends lost 3 bases and 0 bases respectively, with 5 bases between them. CDR3: CASSFTMNTEAFF. In DNA, the CDR3 is TGTGCCAGCAGTTTCACGATGAACACTGAAGCTTTCTTT.

This clonotype was seen a handful of times. The rearrangement links TRBV5-1 to TRBJ2-7; 8 bases fit TRBD2. Trimming took 4 bases from V and 4 from J; bases not matched to a gene: 10. Germline-derived CDR1 and CDR2 are SGHRS and YFSETQ. The CDR3 has 15 amino acids. CDR3 bases: TGCGCCAGCAGCCCCGCCCGAGCGGGGGTTTACGAGCAGTACTTC. It translates to CASSPARAGVYEQYF. The whole variable domain, remainder taken from reference TRBV5-1 and TRBJ2-7, is KAGVTQTPRYLIKTRGQQVTLSCSPISGHRSVSWYQQTPGQGLQFLFEYFSETQRNKGNFPGRFSGRQFSNSRSEMNVSTLELGDSALYLCASSPARAGVYEQYFGPGTRLTVT.

The sample holds many counts of this clonotype. J is TRBJ2-1 and V is TRBV30, with D unresolved. The germline V gene has CDR1 GTSNPN and CDR2 SVGIG (reference sequence). Trimming left V 1 base short and J 0 bases short, with 10 bases between. The length of the CDR3 is 15 residues. CDR3 amino acids: CAWSAPGSSYNEQFF. CDR3 sequence (DNA): TGTGCCTGGAGTGCTCCTGGTAGCTCCTACAATGAGCAGTTCTTC.

This clonotype was observed many times. V gene TRBV2 combines with J gene TRBJ1-1; 12 bases map to TRBD1. The CDR3 extends over 14 amino acids. Germline-derived CDR1 and CDR2 are SNHLY and FYNNEI. Trimming at V came to 8 bases and at J to 7 bases, leaving 8 bases not matched to a gene. The CDR3 DNA reads as TGTGCCAGCTTACTAGGGACAGGGGGCAGTGAAGCTTTCTTT. Residues: CASLLGTGGSEAFF.

This clonotype occurred a few times. The chain links TRBV9 to TRBJ1-2; D is unresolved. V was shortened by 0 bases and J by 3 bases, with 12 bases between the two germline ends. Germline values: CDR1 SGDLS, CDR2 YYNGEE. This CDR3 comprises 15 residues. Here the CDR3 reads CASSVGLNIDYGYTF. The CDR3 nucleotides read TGTGCCAGCAGCGTAGGTTTAAATATAGACTATGGCTACACCTTC.

This clonotype was recorded at least ten times. This chain connects TRBV10-1 to TRBJ2-7, with TRBD1 identical over 9 bases. The CDR3 is made up of 15 amino acids. Trimming cost V 0 bases and J 2 bases; bases outside gene matches: 2. Germline V lookup: CDR1 WNHNN, CDR2 SYGVQD (reference sequence). CDR3 sequence: CASSESGTGPYEQYF. The CDR3 nucleotides read TGCGCCAGCAGTGAGTCTGGGACAGGGCCCTACGAGCAGTACTTC.

This clonotype was seen a handful of times. A much bigger clone sits one base away, suggesting this may be a read error. The chain uses TRBV6-1 and TRBJ2-2; perhaps TRBD1 as D (6 bases). This CDR3 is built from 17 residues. Germline V gives CDR1 MNHNS, CDR2 SASEGT. CDR3 bases: TGTGCCAGCAGTCGGCTCGGGACATCTTCGAACACCGGGGAGCTGCTTTTT. This translates into CASSRLGTSSNTGELLF.

The table lists this clonotype with many counts. The chain couples TRBV6-1 to TRBJ1-2; 7 positions agree with TRBD1. The CDR3 covers 14 residues. Germline trimming cut 6 bases from V and 7 bases from J; bases unmatched to any gene: 11. Germline V lookup: CDR1 MNHNS, CDR2 SASEGT. The CDR3 DNA is TGTGCCAGCAGCACAGACAGGGAATGGGGTGGCTACACCTTC. It specifies CASSTDREWGGYTF.

The chain joins TRBV5-1 to TRBJ2-3; tentatively, D is TRBD2 (6 bases). V lost 9 bases to trimming and J lost 1 base, with 21 bases between them. The CDR3 totals 16 residues. Per germline, CDR1 SGHRS and CDR2 YFSETQ. CDR3 in DNA: TGCGCCAACTCCCCCGGGAGAGGGATCGGCACAGATACGCAGTATTTT. Residues: CANSPGRGIGTDTQYF. Variable domain in full (rest from reference TRBV5-1 and TRBJ2-3): KAGVTQTPRYLIKTRGQQVTLSCSPISGHRSVSWYQQTPGQGLQFLFEYFSETQRNKGNFPGRFSGRQFSNSRSEMNVSTLELGDSALYLCANSPGRGIGTDTQYFGPGTRLTVL.

This clonotype was seen many times. The rearrangement links TRBV28 to TRBJ2-7; D is tentatively TRBD1 or TRBD2 (6 bases each). CDR3 size: 14 residues. CDR1 and CDR2 (germline): MDHEN, SYDVKM. The V and J ends lost 6 bases and 0 bases respectively, with 12 bases between them. The CDR3 loop reads CASRTGGISYEQYF. CDR3 coding DNA: TGTGCCAGCAGGACAGGCGGGATCTCCTACGAGCAGTACTTC.

This clonotype was recorded only once. One junction end disagrees with the germline gene, perhaps due to a read error. The CDR3 here is CATSRGQATYYEKYF. The CDR3 coding sequence is TGTGCCACCAGCAGAGGACAGGCCACCTACTACGAGAAGTACTTC. V usage is TRBV15 and J usage is TRBJ2-7, with D possibly matching TRBD1 (6 bases). The CDR3 has 15 residues. Germline CDR1 is LNHNV and CDR2 is YYDKDF (reference sequence).